This T cell receptor beta chain appears in the sequencing data of a study of T cells in Graves' hyperthyroidism and ophthalmopathy. This clonotype was seen at least ten times. The germline V gene has CDR1 MDHEN and CDR2 SYDVKM. V lost 7 bases, J lost 6 bases, and 19 bases lay in between. The CDR3 sequence is 14 residues long. The investigators amplified TCR beta CDR3 regions from RNA transcripts. The HTBI primer set was used in a first-round RT-PCR of the TCR CDR3. TCRdb recomputed calls from the multiplex PCR reads with MiXCR, one row per CDR3 protein. The sample contains a few hundred thousand distinct CDR3 sequences, more than 15% of which appear only once. When ophthalmopathy did not progress within 18 months, Graves' hyperthyroidism was considered stable. Thyroid ultrasound and orbital computed tomography, with clinical symptoms and serum thyroxine and TRAb, informed diagnoses.

The clonotype originates from a woman aged 30 to 39 with Graves' hyperthyroidism. The sample comprised blood. The chain is built from TRBV28 and TRBJ2-7, with D possibly being TRBD2 (5 bases). The DNA of the CDR3 is TGTGCCAGCACGAGTGTTAGGGAGCGGTCCGAGCAGTACTTC. It is translated as CASTSVRERSEQYF.